The T cell receptor (beta chain) described here comes from a study of cytomegalovirus exposure and HLA in healthy donors. Study results and caveats: The study put 150 to 200 TCR beta chains on its list as cytomegalovirus-associated.

Trimming pared 6 bases from V and 0 bases from J, leaving 10 bases between. Germline V gene data show CDR1 as SGHTA and CDR2 as FQGNSA. The CDR3 runs 14 residues. Amplification used 60 Vbeta primers and 13 Jbeta primers. The repertoire was sequenced with immunoSEQ multiplex PCR; TCRdb's copy has only in-frame clones and lacks some. Recorded for this sample: some 150,000 clones. Details on this clone: Its antigen remains unidentified.

The sequence was collected from a woman aged 18-29 years in good health and CMV-seronegative. The sample taken for sequencing was PBMCs. The chain joins TRBV7-2 to TRBJ2-3, with D unresolved. The CDR3 nucleotides read TGTGCCAGCAGGCTGGCGGAGAGCACAGATACGCAGTATTTT. It is translated as CASRLAESTDTQYF.